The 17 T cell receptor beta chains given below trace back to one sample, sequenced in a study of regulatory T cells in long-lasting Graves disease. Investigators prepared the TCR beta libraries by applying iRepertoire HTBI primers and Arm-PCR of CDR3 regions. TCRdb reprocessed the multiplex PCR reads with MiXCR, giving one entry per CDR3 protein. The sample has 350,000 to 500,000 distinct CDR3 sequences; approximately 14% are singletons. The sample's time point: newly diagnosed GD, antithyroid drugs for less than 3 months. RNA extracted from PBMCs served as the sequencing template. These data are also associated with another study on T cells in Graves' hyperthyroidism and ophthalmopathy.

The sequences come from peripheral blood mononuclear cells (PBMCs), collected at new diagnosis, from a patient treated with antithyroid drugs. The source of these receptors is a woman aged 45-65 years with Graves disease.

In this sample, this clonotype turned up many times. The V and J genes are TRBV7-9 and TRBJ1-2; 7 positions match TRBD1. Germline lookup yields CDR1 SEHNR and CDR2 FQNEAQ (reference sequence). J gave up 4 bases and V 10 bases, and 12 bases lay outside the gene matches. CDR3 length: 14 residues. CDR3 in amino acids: CATEGQSSGYGYTF. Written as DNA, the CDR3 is TGTGCCACCGAGGGACAGTCGTCTGGCTATGGCTACACCTTC.

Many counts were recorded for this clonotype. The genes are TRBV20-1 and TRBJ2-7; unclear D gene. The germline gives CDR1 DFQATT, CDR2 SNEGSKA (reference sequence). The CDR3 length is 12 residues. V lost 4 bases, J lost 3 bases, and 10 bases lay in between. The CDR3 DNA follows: TGCAGTGCTAATCCGACAAGCTACGAGCAGTACTTC. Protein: CSANPTSYEQYF.

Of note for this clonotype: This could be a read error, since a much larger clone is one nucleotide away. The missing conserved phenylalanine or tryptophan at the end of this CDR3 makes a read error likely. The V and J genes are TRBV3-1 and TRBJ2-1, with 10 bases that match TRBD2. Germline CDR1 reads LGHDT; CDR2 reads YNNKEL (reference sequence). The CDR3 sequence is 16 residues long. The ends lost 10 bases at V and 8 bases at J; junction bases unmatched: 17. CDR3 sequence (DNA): TGTGCCACCGGAACCAGCGGGAGGGCGATTTCGGATGAGCAGTTCCTC. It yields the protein CATGTSGRAISDEQFL.

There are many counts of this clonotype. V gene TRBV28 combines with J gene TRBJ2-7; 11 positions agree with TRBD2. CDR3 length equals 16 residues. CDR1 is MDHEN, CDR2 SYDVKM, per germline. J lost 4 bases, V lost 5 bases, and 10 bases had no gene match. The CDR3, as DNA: TGTGCCAGCAGTCCCGTAGCGGGAGGGCGCGCGTACGAGCAGTACTTC. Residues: CASSPVAGGRAYEQYF.

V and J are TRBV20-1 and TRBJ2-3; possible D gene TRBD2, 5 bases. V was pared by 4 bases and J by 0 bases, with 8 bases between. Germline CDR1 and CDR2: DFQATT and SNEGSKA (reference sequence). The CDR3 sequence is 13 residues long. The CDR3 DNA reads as TGCAGTGCTAATCGGGGTAGCACAGATACGCAGTATTTT. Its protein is CSANRGSTDTQYF.

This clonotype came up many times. CDR3 region: CASSPRHQQTYEQYF. The CDR3 nucleotides are TGTGCCAGCAGTCCTCGACACCAACAAACCTACGAGCAGTACTTC. The rearrangement joins TRBV7-9 to TRBJ2-7; D gene ambiguous. Germline CDR1 is SEHNR and CDR2 is FQNEAQ (reference sequence). The CDR3 has 15 amino acids. V was cut by 6 bases and J by 2 bases, with 17 bases left in between.

CDR3 DNA sequence: TGTGCCAGCAGCGCCAGGAACACTGAAGCTTTCTTT. Its protein is CASSARNTEAFF. This chain links TRBV5-4 with TRBJ1-1; the D is unclear. V lost 4 bases and J lost 1, with 5 bases in between. CDR1 SGHNT and CDR2 YYREEE come from the germline V gene (reference sequence). This CDR3 region has 12 residues.

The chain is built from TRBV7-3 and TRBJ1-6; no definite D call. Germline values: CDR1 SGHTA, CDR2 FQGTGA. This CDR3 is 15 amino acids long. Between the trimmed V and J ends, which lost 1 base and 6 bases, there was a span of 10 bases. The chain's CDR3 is CASSLNGGINSPLHF. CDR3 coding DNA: TGTGCCAGCAGCTTAAACGGAGGGATTAATTCACCCCTCCACTTT.

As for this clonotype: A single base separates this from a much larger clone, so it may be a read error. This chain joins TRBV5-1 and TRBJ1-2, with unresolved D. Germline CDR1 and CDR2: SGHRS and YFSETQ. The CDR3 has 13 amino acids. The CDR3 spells CASSLLDDYCYTF. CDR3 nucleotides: TGCGCCAGCAGCTTGCTTGACGACTATTGCTACACCTTC.

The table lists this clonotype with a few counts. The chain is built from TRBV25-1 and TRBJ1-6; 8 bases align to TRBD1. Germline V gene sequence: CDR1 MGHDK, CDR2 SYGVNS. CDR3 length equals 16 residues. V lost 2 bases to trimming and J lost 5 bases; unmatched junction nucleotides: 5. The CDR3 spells CASSERTGFDNSPLHF. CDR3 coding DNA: TGTGCCAGCAGTGAAAGGACAGGGTTTGATAATTCACCCCTCCACTTT.

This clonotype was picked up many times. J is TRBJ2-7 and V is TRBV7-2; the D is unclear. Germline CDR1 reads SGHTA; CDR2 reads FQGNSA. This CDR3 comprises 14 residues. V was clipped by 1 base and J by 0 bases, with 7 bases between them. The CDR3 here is CASSLEPLSYEQYF. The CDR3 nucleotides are TGTGCCAGCAGCTTAGAACCGCTCTCCTACGAGCAGTACTTC.

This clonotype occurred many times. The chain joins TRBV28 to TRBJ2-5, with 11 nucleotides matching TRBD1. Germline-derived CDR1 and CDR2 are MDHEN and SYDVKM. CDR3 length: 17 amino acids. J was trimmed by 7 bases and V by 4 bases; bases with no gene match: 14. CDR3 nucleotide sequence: TGTGCCAGCAGTTCTTTCGGGACAGGGGGTTCTTACTCGACCCAGTACTTC. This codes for CASSSFGTGGSYSTQYF.

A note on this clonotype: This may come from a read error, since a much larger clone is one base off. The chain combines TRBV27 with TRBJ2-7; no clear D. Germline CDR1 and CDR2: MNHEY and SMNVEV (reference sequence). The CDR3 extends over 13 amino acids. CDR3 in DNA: TGTGCCGGCAGTTTAAGGGAATTCCACGAGCAGTACTTC. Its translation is CAGSLREFHEQYF.

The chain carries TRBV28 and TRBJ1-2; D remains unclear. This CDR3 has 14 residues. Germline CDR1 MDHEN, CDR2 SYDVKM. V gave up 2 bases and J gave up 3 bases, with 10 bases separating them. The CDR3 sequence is CASSLHSSYYGYTF. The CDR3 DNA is TGTGCCAGCAGTTTACACTCCAGCTACTATGGCTACACCTTC.

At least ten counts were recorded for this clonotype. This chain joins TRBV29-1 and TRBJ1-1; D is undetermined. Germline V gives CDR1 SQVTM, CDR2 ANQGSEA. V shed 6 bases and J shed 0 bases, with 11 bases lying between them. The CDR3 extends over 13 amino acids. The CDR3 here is CSVGTSLNTEAFF. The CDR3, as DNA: TGCAGCGTGGGCACATCGCTGAACACTGAAGCTTTCTTT.

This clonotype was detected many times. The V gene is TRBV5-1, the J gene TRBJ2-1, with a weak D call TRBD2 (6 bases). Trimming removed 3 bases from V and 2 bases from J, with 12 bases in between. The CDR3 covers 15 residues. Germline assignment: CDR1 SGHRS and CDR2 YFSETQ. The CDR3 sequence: CASSWGGGTYNEQFF. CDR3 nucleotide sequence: TGCGCCAGCAGCTGGGGTGGCGGGACCTACAATGAGCAGTTCTTC.

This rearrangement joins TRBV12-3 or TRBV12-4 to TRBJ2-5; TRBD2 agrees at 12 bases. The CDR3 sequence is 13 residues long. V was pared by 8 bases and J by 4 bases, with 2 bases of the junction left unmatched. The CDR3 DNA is TGTGCCAGCCTGACTAGCGGGAGAGAGACCCAGTACTTC. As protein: CASLTSGRETQYF.